One T cell receptor (beta chain) is described in this entry. The antigen it binds to is not known. It has no much larger one-base neighbor in the sample; base qualities were not kept. The data derive from a study of blood T cell repertoires in COVID-19 (dated by TCRdb to between 2020 and 2021). Study-level background: Collaborator samples came from the United States, Italy and Spain and covered acute and convalescent phases of COVID-19. The samples were drawn from the first 160 participants of the ongoing ImmuneRACE study and from 950 to 1,500 subjects provided by 6 global collaborators. The repertoires were released in a freely available public database meant as a resource for research on the immune response to SARS-CoV-2. The material from the prospective study consisted of cDNA or gDNA derived from T cells, B-cell-depleted T cells, or PBMCs. Nearly every sample came with metadata listing a de-identified subject ID, COVID-19 status, age in years and sex. Subjects who had been exposed to COVID-19, were actively infected with it, or had recovered from it provided the deeply sampled blood TCRbeta repertoires that made up the dataset. Where available, HLA class I and class II types were obtained from metadata supplied by the sample provider rather than from assay-based typing. Overall study results and their limits: The quantity of clinical and demographic metadata differed by source and by participant and was supplied without curation.

Whole blood was collected in K2EDTA tubes by collaborating institutions according to the institutions' own protocols. For TCRbeta analysis, collaborators shipped samples as frozen whole blood, isolated PBMCs, or DNA extracted from either of those sample types. V ends up 3 bases short and J 3 bases short, with an unmatched junction base count of 3. According to the germline V gene, CDR1 reads SGDLS and CDR2 reads YYNGEE. The CDR3 runs 14 residues from the cysteine to the phenylalanine. CDR3 DNA only is kept here, 42 bases in frame from base 1. TCRbeta CDR3 regions were amplified from genomic DNA by means of the immunoSEQ Assay, a bias-controlled multiplex PCR. The original pipeline was this. Nucleated cell counts per sample were estimated from amplification of reference gene primers within the assay. Sequence reads were collapsed and filtered to measure the absolute abundance of every unique TCRbeta CDR3 rearrangement. Productive Simpson clonality was computed per sample as the square root of Simpson's diversity index over productive rearrangements. The table comes from immuneACCESS by way of TCRdb, which keeps in-frame sequences with V and J called. Part of the clones is missing from these tables; in studies checked, under half for an unresolved V gene and the rest for unknown reasons. V, J and clone size were drawn from that table, and D and trimming were deduced from the DNA. Recorded for this sample are some 100,000 clones; almost 90% of them occurred a single time. The ten largest clonotypes hold roughly 8.1% of the sample.

Sequencing was done on a sample of peripheral blood. This receptor was obtained from a woman between 65 and 79 years old with acute or convalescent COVID-19. The chain employs TRBV9 and TRBJ2-7, with 10 bases matching TRBD1. CDR3 protein: CASSARTGGYEQYF. The nucleotides read TGTGCCAGCAGCGCTCGGACAGGGGGCTACGAGCAGTACTTC.